This T cell receptor beta chain stems from a study of blood T cell repertoires in COVID-19. Germline CDR1 and CDR2: SGHTA and FQGTGA. This CDR3 has 12 amino acids. V was clipped by 5 bases and J by 8 bases, with 9 bases between them. Here immunoSEQ multiplex PCR was the method, and the copy in TCRdb shows in-frame clones only, minus some. The sample holds approximately 260,000 clones; approximately 89% are singletons and the top ten take approximately 2%. V and J are TRBV7-3 and TRBJ2-2, with D perhaps matching TRBD1 (5 bases). This sequence originates from a woman aged 55-75 years who had recovered from COVID-19. Sequenced material: PBMCs or T cells enriched from blood (not recorded which). The CDR3 sequence is CASSQRQGELFF. The CDR3 coding sequence is TGTGCCAGCAGCCAACGACAGGGGGAGCTGTTTTTT.